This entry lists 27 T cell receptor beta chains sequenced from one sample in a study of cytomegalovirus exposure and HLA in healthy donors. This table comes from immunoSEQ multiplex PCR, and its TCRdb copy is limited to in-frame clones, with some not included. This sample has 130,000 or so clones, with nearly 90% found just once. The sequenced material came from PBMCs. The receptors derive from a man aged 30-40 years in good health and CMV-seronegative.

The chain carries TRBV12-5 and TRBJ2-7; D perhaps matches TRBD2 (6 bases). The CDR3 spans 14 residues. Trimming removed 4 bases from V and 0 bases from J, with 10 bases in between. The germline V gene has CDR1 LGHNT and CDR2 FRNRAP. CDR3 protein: CASGSPGLSYEQYF. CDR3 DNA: TGTGCTAGTGGTTCGCCGGGACTCTCCTACGAGCAGTACTTC.

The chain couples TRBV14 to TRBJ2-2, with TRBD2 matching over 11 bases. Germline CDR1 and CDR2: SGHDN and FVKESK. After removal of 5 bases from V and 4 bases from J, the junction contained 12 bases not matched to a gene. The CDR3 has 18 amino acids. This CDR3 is CASSSRLAGIWSTGELFF. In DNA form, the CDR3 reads TGTGCCAGCAGCTCCCGACTAGCGGGGATTTGGAGCACCGGGGAGCTGTTTTTT.

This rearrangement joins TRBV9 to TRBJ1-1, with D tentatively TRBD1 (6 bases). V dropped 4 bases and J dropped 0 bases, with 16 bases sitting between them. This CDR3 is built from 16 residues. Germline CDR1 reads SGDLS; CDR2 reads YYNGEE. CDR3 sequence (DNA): TGTGCCAGCAGCCCACATGGGGGGGGCTTGAACACTGAAGCTTTCTTT. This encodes CASSPHGGGLNTEAFF.

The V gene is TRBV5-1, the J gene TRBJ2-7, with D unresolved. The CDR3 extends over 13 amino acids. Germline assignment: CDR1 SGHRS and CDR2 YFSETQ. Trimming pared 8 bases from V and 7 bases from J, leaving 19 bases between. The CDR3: CASALERLREQYF. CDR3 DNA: TGCGCCAGTGCGCTCGAGAGGCTCCGGGAGCAGTACTTC.

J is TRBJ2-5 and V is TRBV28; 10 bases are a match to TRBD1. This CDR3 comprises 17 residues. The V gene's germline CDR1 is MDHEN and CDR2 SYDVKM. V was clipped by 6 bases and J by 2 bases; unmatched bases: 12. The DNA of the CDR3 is TGTGCCAGCAGACCACCCCGACAGGGGGCAGTTCAAGAGACCCAGTACTTC. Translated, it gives CASRPPRQGAVQETQYF.

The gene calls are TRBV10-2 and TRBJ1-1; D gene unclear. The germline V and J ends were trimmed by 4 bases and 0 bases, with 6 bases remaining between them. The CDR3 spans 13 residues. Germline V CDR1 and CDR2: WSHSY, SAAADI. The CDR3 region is CASSGGVNTEAFF. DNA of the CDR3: TGCGCCAGCAGTGGGGGAGTGAACACTGAAGCTTTCTTT.

The CDR3 bases are TGTGCCATCAGTGACCCAGGGGACAGGGTCGTCTCCTACAATGAGCAGTTCTTC. Translation: CAISDPGDRVVSYNEQFF. This chain uses TRBV10-3 with TRBJ2-1; TRBD1 agrees at 9 bases. CDR3 size: 18 residues. The germline CDR1 and CDR2 sequences are ENHRY and SYGVKD. V was clipped by 3 bases and J by 0 bases; unmatched bases: 9.

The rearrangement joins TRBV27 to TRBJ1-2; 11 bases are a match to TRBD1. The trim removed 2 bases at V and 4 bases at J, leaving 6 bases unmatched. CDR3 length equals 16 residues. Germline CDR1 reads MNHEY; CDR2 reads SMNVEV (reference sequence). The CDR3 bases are TGTGCCAGCAGTTTAGGACAGGGGGCTTCGGGCTATGGCTACACCTTC. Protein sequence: CASSLGQGASGYGYTF.

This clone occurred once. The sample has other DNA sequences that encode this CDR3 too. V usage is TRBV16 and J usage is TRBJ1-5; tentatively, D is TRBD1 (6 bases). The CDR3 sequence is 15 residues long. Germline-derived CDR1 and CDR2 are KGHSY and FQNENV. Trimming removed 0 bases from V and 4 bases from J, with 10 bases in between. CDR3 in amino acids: CASSQSGRGNQPQHF. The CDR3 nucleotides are TGTGCCAGCAGCCAATCGGGCAGGGGAAATCAGCCCCAGCATTTT. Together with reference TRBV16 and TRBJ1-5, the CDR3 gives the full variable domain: GEEVAQTPKHLVRGEGQKAKLYCAPIKGHSYVFWYQQVLKNEFKFLISFQNENVFDETGMPKERFSAKCLPNSPCSLEIQATKLEDSAVYFCASSQSGRGNQPQHFGDGTRLSIL.

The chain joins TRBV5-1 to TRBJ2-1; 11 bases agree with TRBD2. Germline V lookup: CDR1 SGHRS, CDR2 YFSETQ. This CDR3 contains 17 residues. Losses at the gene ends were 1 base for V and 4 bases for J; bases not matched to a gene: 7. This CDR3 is CASSLYPGTSGYNEQFF. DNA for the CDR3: TGCGCCAGCAGCTTGTACCCCGGGACTAGCGGATACAATGAGCAGTTCTTC.

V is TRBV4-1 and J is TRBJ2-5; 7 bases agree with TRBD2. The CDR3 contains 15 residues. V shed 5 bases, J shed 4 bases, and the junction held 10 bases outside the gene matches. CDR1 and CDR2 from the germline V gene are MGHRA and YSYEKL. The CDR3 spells CASSWGGLAGETQYF. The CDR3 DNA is TGCGCCAGCAGCTGGGGAGGATTAGCGGGAGAGACCCAGTACTTC.

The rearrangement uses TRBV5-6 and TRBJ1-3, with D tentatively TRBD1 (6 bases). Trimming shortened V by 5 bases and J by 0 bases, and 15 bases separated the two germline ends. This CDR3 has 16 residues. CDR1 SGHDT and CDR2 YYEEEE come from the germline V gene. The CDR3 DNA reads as TGTGCCAGCAGGGAACAGGGTACCCTCTCTGGAAACACCATATATTTT. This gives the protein CASREQGTLSGNTIYF.

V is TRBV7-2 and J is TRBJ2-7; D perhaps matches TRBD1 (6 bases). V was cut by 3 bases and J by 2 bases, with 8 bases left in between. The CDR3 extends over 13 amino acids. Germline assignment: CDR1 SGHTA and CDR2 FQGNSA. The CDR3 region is CASSLAGAYEQYF. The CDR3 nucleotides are TGTGCCAGCAGCTTGGCAGGGGCCTACGAGCAGTACTTC.

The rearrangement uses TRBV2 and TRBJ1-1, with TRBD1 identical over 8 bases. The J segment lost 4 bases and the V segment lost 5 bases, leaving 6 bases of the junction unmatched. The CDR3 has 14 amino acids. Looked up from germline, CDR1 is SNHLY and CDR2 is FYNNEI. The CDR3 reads CASSTGGSRTEAFF. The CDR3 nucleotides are TGTGCCAGCAGTACAGGGGGGAGTCGCACTGAAGCTTTCTTT.

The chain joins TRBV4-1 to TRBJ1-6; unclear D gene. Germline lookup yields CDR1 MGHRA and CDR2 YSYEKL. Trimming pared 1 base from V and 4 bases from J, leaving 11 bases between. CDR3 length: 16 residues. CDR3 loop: CASSQARRLYNSPLHF. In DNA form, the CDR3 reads TGCGCCAGCAGCCAAGCAAGGAGACTATATAATTCACCCCTCCACTTT.

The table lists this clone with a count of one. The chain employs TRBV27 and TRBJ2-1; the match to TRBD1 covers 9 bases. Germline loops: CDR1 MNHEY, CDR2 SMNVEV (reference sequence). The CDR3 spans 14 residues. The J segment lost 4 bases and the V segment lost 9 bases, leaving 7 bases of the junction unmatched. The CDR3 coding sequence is TGTGCCAGTTCGGGACAGGGAGTATACAATGAGCAGTTCTTC. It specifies CASSGQGVYNEQFF.

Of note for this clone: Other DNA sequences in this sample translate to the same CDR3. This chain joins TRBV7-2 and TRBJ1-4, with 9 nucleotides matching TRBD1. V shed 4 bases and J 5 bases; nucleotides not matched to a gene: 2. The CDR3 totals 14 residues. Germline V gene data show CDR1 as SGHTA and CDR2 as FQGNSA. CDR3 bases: TGTGCCAGCAGCTCCGGGACAGGGAATGAAAAACTGTTTTTT. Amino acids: CASSSGTGNEKLFF.

The CDR3, as DNA: TGTGCCAGCAGCTTAGATCTAGGGACAGGGGCTCTTGAGACCCAGTACTTC. This gives the protein CASSLDLGTGALETQYF. The rearrangement joins TRBV11-2 to TRBJ2-5, with 10 bases matching TRBD1. CDR1 is SGHAT, CDR2 FQNNGV, per germline. The CDR3 totals 17 residues. V lost 0 bases and J lost 5; bases outside the gene matches: 9.

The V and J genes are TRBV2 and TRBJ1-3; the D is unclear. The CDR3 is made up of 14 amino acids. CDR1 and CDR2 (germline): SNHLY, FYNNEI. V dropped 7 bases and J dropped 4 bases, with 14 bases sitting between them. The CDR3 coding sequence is TGTGCCAGCACTGGACTGAGGAGGGGAAACACCATATATTTT. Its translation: CASTGLRRGNTIYF.

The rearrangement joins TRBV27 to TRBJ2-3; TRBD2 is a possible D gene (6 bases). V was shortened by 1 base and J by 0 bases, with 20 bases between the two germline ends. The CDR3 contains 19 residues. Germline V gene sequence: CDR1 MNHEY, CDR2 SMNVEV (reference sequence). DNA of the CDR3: TGTGCCAGCAGTTTATTTCGGCAGAGGAGGGGCCCTAGCACAGATACGCAGTATTTT. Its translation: CASSLFRQRRGPSTDTQYF.

CDR3 protein: CASSLPAADEQYF. The CDR3 DNA sequence: TGCGCCAGCAGCTTGCCCGCCGCAGACGAGCAGTACTTC. This chain links TRBV5-1 with TRBJ2-7; D ambiguous. Germline CDR1 and CDR2: SGHRS and YFSETQ. The ends were cut back, 1 base at V and 5 bases at J, with 10 bases in the middle. The CDR3 has 13 amino acids.

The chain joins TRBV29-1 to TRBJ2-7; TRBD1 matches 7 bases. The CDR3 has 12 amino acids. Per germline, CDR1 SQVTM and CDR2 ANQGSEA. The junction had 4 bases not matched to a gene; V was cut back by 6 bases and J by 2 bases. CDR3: CSVGQRTYEQYF. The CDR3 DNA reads TGCAGCGTGGGACAGCGGACCTACGAGCAGTACTTC.

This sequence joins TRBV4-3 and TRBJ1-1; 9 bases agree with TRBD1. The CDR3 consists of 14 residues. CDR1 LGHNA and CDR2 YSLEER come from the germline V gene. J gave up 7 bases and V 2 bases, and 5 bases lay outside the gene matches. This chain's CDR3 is CASSQLQGANEAFF. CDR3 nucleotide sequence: TGCGCCAGCAGCCAATTACAGGGGGCTAATGAAGCTTTCTTT.

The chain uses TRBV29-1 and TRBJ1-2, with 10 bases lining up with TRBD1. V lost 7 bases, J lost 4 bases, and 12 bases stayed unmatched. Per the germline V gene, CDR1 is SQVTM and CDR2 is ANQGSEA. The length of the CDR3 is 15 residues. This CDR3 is CSAQIEGQGLYGYTF. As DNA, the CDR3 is TGCAGCGCCCAAATAGAGGGACAGGGGCTCTATGGCTACACCTTC.

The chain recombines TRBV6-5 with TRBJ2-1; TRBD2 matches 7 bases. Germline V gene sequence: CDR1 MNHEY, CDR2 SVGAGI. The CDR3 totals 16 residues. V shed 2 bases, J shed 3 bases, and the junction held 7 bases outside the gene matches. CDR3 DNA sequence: TGTGCCAGCAGTTACAGCGGGACGTCCAACTACAATGAGCAGTTCTTC. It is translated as CASSYSGTSNYNEQFF.

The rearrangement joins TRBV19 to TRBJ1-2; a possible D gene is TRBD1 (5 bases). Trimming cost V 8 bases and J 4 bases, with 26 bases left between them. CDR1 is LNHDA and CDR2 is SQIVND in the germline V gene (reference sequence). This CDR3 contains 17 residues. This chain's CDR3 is CASSPKYGQLAPYGYTF. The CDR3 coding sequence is TGTGCCAGTTCCCCAAAATACGGACAACTAGCCCCCTATGGCTACACCTTC.

CDR3 sequence reads: CATSRDDPSGGPPFF. The CDR3 region has the DNA TGTGCCACCAGCAGAGATGACCCTAGCGGGGGGCCCCCGTTCTTC. The gene calls are TRBV15 and TRBJ2-1; 11 bases match TRBD2. The CDR3 runs 15 residues. Losses at the gene ends were 0 bases for V and 15 bases for J; bases not matched to a gene: 10. From germline, CDR1 is LNHNV and CDR2 YYDKDF (reference sequence).